This T cell receptor beta chain was recorded in a study of blood T cell repertoires in COVID-19. Study-wide context: Sites in the United States, Italy and Spain provided acute and convalescent COVID-19 samples. PBMCs, B-cell-depleted T cells, or T cells were the source of the cDNA or gDNA that made up the material.

On this clone itself: The sample carries other DNA sequences with the same CDR3.

Original processing methods: Amplified reference gene primers provided the basis for estimating nucleated cell counts. The table came from immunoSEQ multiplex PCR; TCRdb's copy has only in-frame clones and leaves some out. V, J and clone size derive from that table, while D and trimming were established from the DNA sequence. The table includes about 670,000 clones, 70% to 90% detected once. Trimming removed 1 base from V and 4 bases from J, with 5 bases in between. Germline CDR1 and CDR2: SQVTM and ANQGSEA. The CDR3 consists of 12 residues. This sequence was found in a woman aged 18-30 years with acute or convalescent COVID-19. The chain combines TRBV29-1 with TRBJ2-1, with D hard to call. Sequencing was performed on peripheral blood. Written as DNA, the CDR3 is TGCAGCGTTGAAGGTCAGTACAATGAGCAGTTCTTC. Encoded protein: CSVEGQYNEQFF.